What follows are 31 T cell receptor beta chains derived from one specimen sequenced in a study of blood T cells in healthy people across ages. Together with a sample-barcoded 5' primer, a J-beta primer mix was included in a second PCR lasting roughly 6 to 12 cycles. TCRdb itself ran the 5' RACE reads through MiXCR, one entry per CDR3 protein. This sample has 800,000 to 950,000 distinct CDR3 sequences, with around 36% found just once. The sample taken for sequencing was blood. The receptors originated from a man aged 18 to 29 in good health.

The rearrangement joins TRBV7-2 to TRBJ2-3; 8 nucleotides align to TRBD2. V trimming: 3 bases; J trimming: 7 bases; junction bases outside the gene matches: 18. CDR1 and CDR2 from the germline V gene are SGHTA and FQGNSA. The CDR3 is made up of 18 amino acids. The CDR3 nucleotides read TGTGCCAGCAGCTTCGCCTCCGGATACGGGGGGGCCCCGAATACGCAGTATTTT. Translation gives CASSFASGYGGAPNTQYF.

The V call is TRBV18, the J call TRBJ2-7; D is perhaps TRBD1 (6 bases). Trimming pared 3 bases from V and 0 bases from J, leaving 15 bases between. CDR3 size: 16 residues. Germline loops: CDR1 KGHSH, CDR2 LQKENI. The CDR3 spells CASSPATGHSSYEQYF. Here the CDR3 DNA reads TGTGCCAGCTCACCCGCGACAGGACACAGCTCCTACGAGCAGTACTTC.

The CDR3 coding sequence is TGTGCCAGCAGCCAAGATAATAGATCAGGGAAGGACGGCTACACCTTC. As protein: CASSQDNRSGKDGYTF. The rearrangement joins TRBV3-1 to TRBJ1-2; TRBD1 might be the D (5 bases). V lost 0 bases, J lost 8 bases, and 19 bases lay in between. The CDR3 is made up of 16 amino acids. The germline V gene has CDR1 LGHDT and CDR2 YNNKEL (reference sequence).

The chain links TRBV12-3 or TRBV12-4 to TRBJ2-3; no clear D. CDR3 size: 11 residues. V lost 7 bases, J lost 4 bases, and 6 bases lay in between. CDR3 amino acids: CASKYADTQYF. The CDR3 coding sequence is TGTGCCAGCAAATACGCAGATACGCAGTATTTT.

This clonotype has only a few counts. This rearrangement joins TRBV14 to TRBJ2-5; unclear D gene. V dropped 5 bases and J dropped 5 bases, with 15 bases sitting between them. This CDR3 is 14 amino acids long. Germline V lookup: CDR1 SGHDN, CDR2 FVKESK. Here the CDR3 reads CASSYQQLGETQYF. The CDR3 DNA reads TGTGCCAGCAGCTACCAGCAGCTTGGGGAGACCCAGTACTTC. Full variable domain (remainder filled in from reference TRBV14 and TRBJ2-5): EAGVTQFPSHSVIEKGQTVTLRCDPISGHDNLYWYRRVMGKEIKFLLHFVKESKQDESGMPNNRFLAERTGGTYSTLKVQPAELEDSGVYFCASSYQQLGETQYFGPGTRLLVL.

Comment on this clonotype: A much more abundant neighbour one base away suggests this may be a read error. The chain has TRBV14 and TRBJ2-7, with 9 bases identical to TRBD1. This CDR3 region has 15 residues. With 5 bases clipped from V and 9 bases from J, the junction kept 14 bases outside the gene matches. Germline lookup yields CDR1 SGHDN and CDR2 FVKESK. The CDR3 region is CASSKPGQGAVGQYF. CDR3 DNA: TGTGCCAGCAGCAAACCGGGACAGGGAGCTGTAGGGCAGTACTTC.

This clonotype appeared a few times. The chain joins TRBV4-1 to TRBJ1-5; no firm D call. CDR1 and CDR2 from the germline V gene are MGHRA and YSYEKL. Trimming left V 4 bases short and J 5 bases short, with 9 bases between. This CDR3 spans 13 amino acids. In nucleotides, the CDR3 is TGCGCCAGCAGCCGTGGCAGAGATCAGCCCCAGCATTTT. This sequence encodes CASSRGRDQPQHF.

The sample holds many counts of this clonotype. The chain uses TRBV4-1 and TRBJ2-3; TRBD2 agrees at 12 bases. Per germline, CDR1 MGHRA and CDR2 YSYEKL. This CDR3 comprises 14 residues. V was pared by 3 bases and J by 11 bases, with 6 bases of the junction left unmatched. The CDR3: CASSQDLLAGGQYF. The CDR3 DNA reads as TGCGCCAGCAGCCAGGACCTACTAGCGGGGGGGCAGTATTTT.

As concerns this clonotype: This may be a read error, as it is one base from a much larger clone. The chain employs TRBV4-3 and TRBJ2-3; no firm D call. The CDR3 spans 14 residues. CDR1 and CDR2 (germline): LGHNA, YSLEER. The CDR3 nucleotides read TGCGCCAGCGGCCAAGATCTGCACACAGATACGCAGTATTTT. Protein product: CASGQDLHTDTQYF.

This clonotype was seen a handful of times. The chain combines TRBV2 with TRBJ1-2, with 7 bases aligning to TRBD1. J lost 11 bases, V lost 4 bases, and 10 bases had no gene match. CDR3 length: 13 residues. Germline V gene sequence: CDR1 SNHLY, CDR2 FYNNEI. This CDR3 is CASSVFPGTDYTF. The CDR3 region has the DNA TGTGCCAGCAGTGTCTTCCCCGGGACAGATTACACCTTC.

The genes are TRBV24-1 and TRBJ2-3; TRBD2 is a possible D gene (6 bases). Germline values: CDR1 KGHDR, CDR2 SFDVKD. The CDR3 totals 15 residues. Trimming pared 3 bases from V and 5 bases from J, leaving 14 bases between. The CDR3 DNA follows: TGTGCCACCAGTGATCCGACCGGAGGGATAGATACGCAGTATTTT. Encoded protein: CATSDPTGGIDTQYF.

This clonotype was observed many times. V and J are TRBV5-6 and TRBJ2-1, with 9 bases identical to TRBD2. The germline gives CDR1 SGHDT, CDR2 YYEEEE. The CDR3 contains 13 residues. Germline trimming cut 4 bases from V and 8 bases from J; bases unmatched to any gene: 4. The CDR3 reads CASSRLAVYEQFF. The CDR3, as DNA: TGTGCCAGCAGCAGACTAGCGGTTTATGAGCAGTTCTTC.

On this clonotype: It may be a read error: a sequence one base away is much more abundant. The chain couples TRBV12-3 or TRBV12-4 to TRBJ1-6; D is ambiguous. This CDR3 contains 14 residues. Here the CDR3 DNA reads TGTGCCAGCAGTTTTTCGGGGTATAATTCACCCCCCCACTTT. The encoded protein is CASSFSGYNSPPHF.

The V gene is TRBV7-2, the J gene TRBJ2-1; D may be TRBD1 or TRBD2 (5 bases each). Germline V gene sequence: CDR1 SGHTA, CDR2 FQGNSA. This CDR3 has 15 residues. V was shortened by 4 bases and J by 9 bases, with 19 bases between the two germline ends. CDR3 nucleotides: TGTGCCAGCAGCTCCTTGGGCAGGGTGAGGGGTGAGCAGTTCTTC. Translating it yields CASSSLGRVRGEQFF. The variable domain in full, completed from reference TRBV7-2 and TRBJ2-1, reads GAGVSQSPSNKVTEKGKDVELRCDPISGHTALYWYRQSLGQGLEFLIYFQGNSAPDKSGLPSDRFSAERTGGSVSTLTIQRTQQEDSAVYLCASSSLGRVRGEQFFGPGTRLTVL.

This chain links TRBV10-3 with TRBJ1-1; no reliable D call. Germline-derived CDR1 and CDR2 are ENHRY and SYGVKD. V was pared by 5 bases and J by 6 bases, with 19 bases between. The CDR3 runs to 15 residues. The CDR3 loop reads CAISPNPRLGAEAFF. CDR3 nucleotide sequence: TGTGCCATCAGTCCAAACCCCCGACTTGGAGCTGAAGCTTTCTTT.

The chain couples TRBV27 to TRBJ2-3, with D unresolved. V lost 5 bases, J lost 6 bases, and 9 bases lay in between. This CDR3 has 12 residues. Per germline, CDR1 MNHEY and CDR2 SMNVEV (reference sequence). DNA of the CDR3: TGTGCCAGCAGTATCCAAGGGGATACGCAGTATTTT. Translation: CASSIQGDTQYF.

The chain combines TRBV12-3 or TRBV12-4 with TRBJ1-5; D is unresolved. Trimming stripped 6 bases from V and 5 bases from J, with 17 bases between. The CDR3 length is 15 residues. DNA of the CDR3: TGTGCCAGCAGCCCCTCTGGGAGTTTCGATCAGCCCCAGCATTTT. This translates into CASSPSGSFDQPQHF.

This clonotype was counted at least ten times. V gene TRBV15 combines with J gene TRBJ2-1; D ambiguous. Germline CDR1 reads LNHNV; CDR2 reads YYDKDF (reference sequence). V was pared by 0 bases and J by 8 bases, with 8 bases between. The CDR3 length is 13 residues. The CDR3: CATSRDRDDEQFF. In DNA form, the CDR3 reads TGTGCCACCAGCAGAGACAGAGACGATGAGCAGTTCTTC. Full variable domain (remainder filled in from reference TRBV15 and TRBJ2-1): DAMVIQNPRYQVTQFGKPVTLSCSQTLNHNVMYWYQQKSSQAPKLLFHYYDKDFNNEADTPDNFQSRRPNTSFCFLDIRSPGLGDTAMYLCATSRDRDDEQFFGPGTRLTVL.

The V and J genes are TRBV27 and TRBJ1-1; D ambiguous. V was cut by 0 bases and J by 6 bases, with 14 bases left in between. This CDR3 is 15 amino acids long. Germline CDR1 reads MNHEY; CDR2 reads SMNVEV (reference sequence). DNA for the CDR3: TGTGCCAGCAGTTTATCAGGAGGGTACACCGCTGAAGCTTTCTTT. Protein product: CASSLSGGYTAEAFF.

At least ten counts were recorded for this clonotype. The rearrangement links TRBV29-1 to TRBJ2-1, with D tentatively TRBD1 (6 bases). CDR1 is SQVTM and CDR2 is ANQGSEA in the germline V gene. The V end was cut by 4 bases, the J end by 6 bases, with 16 bases between. This CDR3 is 14 amino acids long. CDR3 DNA: TGCAGCGTTGGGGGGCTAAGGACTGGCAATGAGCAGTTCTTC. Residues: CSVGGLRTGNEQFF.

The genes are TRBV29-1 and TRBJ2-3; the D is unclear. CDR1 and CDR2 from the germline V gene are SQVTM and ANQGSEA. CDR3 size: 14 residues. Trimming left V 2 bases short and J 1 base short, with 10 bases between. The CDR3 nucleotides are TGCAGCGTTGAACAAGGGATGGGCACAGATACGCAGTATTTT. This sequence encodes CSVEQGMGTDTQYF.

This rearrangement joins TRBV5-6 to TRBJ2-1; tentatively, D is TRBD1 (5 bases). Trimming removed 5 bases at V and 3 bases at J, with 9 bases between. Germline V lookup: CDR1 SGHDT, CDR2 YYEEEE. The CDR3 has 13 residues. Here the CDR3 reads CASRDTYYNEQFF. Written as DNA, the CDR3 is TGTGCCAGCAGGGACACGTACTACAATGAGCAGTTCTTC.

This clonotype was observed a handful of times. The chain combines TRBV5-8 with TRBJ1-2; TRBD1 matches 7 bases. Germline CDR1 SGHTS, CDR2 YDEGEE. V shed 0 bases and J 6 bases; nucleotides not matched to a gene: 8. The CDR3 contains 15 residues. CDR3 bases: TGTGCCAGCAGCTTGGTATGGACAGGCACTGATGGCTACACCTTC. It codes for CASSLVWTGTDGYTF. The variable domain in full, completed from reference TRBV5-8 and TRBJ1-2, reads EAGVTQSPTHLIKTRGQQATLRCSPISGHTSVYWYQQALGLGLQFLLWYDEGEERNRGNFPPRFSGRQFPNYSSELNVNALELEDSALYLCASSLVWTGTDGYTFGSGTRLTVV.

This chain connects TRBV20-1 to TRBJ2-5, with 7 nucleotides matching TRBD2. V lost 6 bases and J lost 5; bases outside the gene matches: 9. Germline V CDR1 and CDR2: DFQATT, SNEGSKA (reference sequence). The CDR3 is 13 residues long. In nucleotides, the CDR3 is TGCAGTGCCCAATTCGGGGGGAGGGAGACCCAGTACTTC. Protein sequence: CSAQFGGRETQYF.

The V and J genes are TRBV6-2 or TRBV6-3 and TRBJ1-1; perhaps TRBD1 as D (5 bases). The length of the CDR3 is 11 residues. V was clipped by 6 bases and J by 7 bases, with 9 bases between them. From germline, CDR1 is MNHEY and CDR2 SVGEGT. The CDR3: CASSRQNEAFF. DNA for the CDR3: TGTGCCAGCAGCAGACAGAATGAAGCTTTCTTT.

This clonotype was seen a single time. The rearrangement links TRBV29-1 to TRBJ1-3; a weak D match, TRBD1 (6 bases). The CDR3 sequence is 18 residues long. Germline V gene sequence: CDR1 SQVTM, CDR2 ANQGSEA. Trimming took off 0 bases at V and 4 bases at J, with 22 bases between the two ends. The CDR3 here is CSVEDRNSGAPGGNTIYF. The CDR3 DNA sequence: TGCAGCGTTGAAGATCGCAACTCAGGGGCGCCTGGAGGAAACACCATATATTTT.

This chain connects TRBV7-2 to TRBJ1-1; D call uncertain. The V end was cut by 1 base, the J end by 1 base, with 7 bases between. This CDR3 contains 14 residues. Germline-derived CDR1 and CDR2 are SGHTA and FQGNSA. The CDR3 nucleotides are TGTGCCAGCAGCTTAGTCTCATCGAACACTGAAGCTTTCTTT. It is translated as CASSLVSSNTEAFF.

The chain combines TRBV18 with TRBJ1-1; no clear D. The V end lost 0 bases, the J end lost 1 base, and 9 bases lay between the germline ends. In germline, CDR1 is KGHSH, CDR2 LQKENI. The CDR3 consists of 15 residues. CDR3 amino acids: CASSPPNGENTEAFF. The CDR3 DNA reads TGTGCCAGCTCACCACCGAATGGCGAGAACACTGAAGCTTTCTTT.

As for this clonotype: A much larger clone sits a single nucleotide away, making a read error possible. The chain couples TRBV20-1 to TRBJ2-4; D call uncertain. Trimming took off 4 bases at V and 5 bases at J, with 12 bases between the two ends. CDR3 length: 13 amino acids. The germline CDR1 and CDR2 sequences are DFQATT and SNEGSKA (reference sequence). The CDR3 DNA follows: TGCAGTGCTATCCTTGACACCGAAAACATTCAGTACTTC. It yields the protein CSAILDTENIQYF.

The chain carries TRBV20-1 and TRBJ2-4; 10 bases fit TRBD1. The J call may not be correct, given that the DNA end is closer to TRBJ2-5. This CDR3 is built from 13 residues. CDR1 is DFQATT, CDR2 SNEGSKA, per germline (reference sequence). For the CDR3, the DNA is TGCAGTGCTACGGACAGGGGGCAAGAGACCCAGTACTTC. Its translation is CSATDRGQETQYF.

Note on this clonotype: A read error is possible here, since a much larger clone lies one base away. CDR3 residues: CASREGGQPQHF. In DNA form, the CDR3 reads TGTGCCAGCAGGGAGGGGGGTCAGCCCCAGCATTTT. The gene calls are TRBV2 and TRBJ1-5; weak D call: TRBD1 (6 bases). There are 12 residues in the CDR3. From germline, CDR1 is SNHLY and CDR2 FYNNEI. The V and J ends lost 6 bases and 6 bases respectively, with 9 bases between them.